This T cell receptor (beta chain) was captured by sequencing in a study of cytomegalovirus exposure and HLA in healthy donors listed by TCRdb under 2017. The study in broad terms: The 700 or so repertoires of the first cohort and the 95 to 150 validation repertoires were produced on the same platform, according to a later analysis. A separate validation cohort of over a hundred different subjects was used in addition to the 666-subject first cohort. The study was designed to test whether signatures of past pathogen exposure could be identified by cataloging public T cell receptors. To predict cytomegalovirus infection status, the study brought together high-throughput TCR immunosequencing, statistical association of individual TCRs with disease status, and machine learning. The investigation overall reported the following: Of the cluster scores, roughly 95% were above 0 in a later analysis, which found that TCRs clustered in the first cohort also tended to co-occur in the 95 to 150 validation repertoires. A later analysis had no HLA typing for the validation cohort, so co-occurrence there was scored across all 120 or so repertoires. The authors suggested that the approach could potentially be generalized to other disease states and immunological phenotypes. Most TCR sequences were seen in very few donors, while some public TCRs were found in many individuals. A few of the identified cytomegalovirus-associated TCR beta chains were confirmed in vitro to be specific for cytomegalovirus antigens. In the study, 150 to 200 TCR beta chains were listed as associated with cytomegalovirus. The classifier was reported to diagnose cytomegalovirus status with high specificity and sensitivity in both the original and validation cohorts.

The library was obtained by the immunoSEQ multiplex PCR assay. The source study handled its data this way. A statistical classification framework was built for diagnosing cytomegalovirus status from the catalog of TCR beta chain sequences. The source is immuneACCESS, and TCRdb retained only in-frame sequences with V and J called. Part of the clones is not carried over; for the studies checked, unresolved V genes explain less than half of this, and the remainder is unexplained. The V and J calls and clone size come from that table; D and trimming were worked out from the DNA. The sample profile shows about 160,000 clones; 85% to 90% of them were found once. Roughly 6% of the sample goes to the ten largest clones. Details on this clone: The antigen this receptor binds is unknown. No qualities accompany the bases; no much larger clone lies one base away.

V and J are trimmed by 4 bases and 5 bases, and the gene matches miss 12 bases of the junction. The CDR3 spans 17 residues, from the cysteine through the phenylalanine. Of all the DNA, just the CDR3 is kept, 51 bases in frame from base 1. Per the germline V gene, SGHTA is the CDR1 and FQGNSA is the CDR2. Donors formed part of the validation cohort, which comprised about 130 subjects and was distinct from the first cohort of under 850 subjects. Rearrangement joined TRBV7-2 to TRBJ2-5; TRBD1 fits 11 bases in the junction. Source material: PBMCs. The TCR was taken from a woman aged 25-40 years in good health and CMV-seronegative. In nucleotides, the sequence is TGTGCCAGCAGCTCGGCGAGAGGGACAGGGGGAGGGGAGACCCAGTACTTC. It codes for CASSSARGTGGGETQYF.